These 7 T cell receptor beta chains share one sample of origin, sequenced in a study of blood T cell repertoires in COVID-19 (dated by TCRdb to 2020 to 2022). The method behind the library was the immunoSEQ multiplex PCR assay. Held by TCRdb, this immuneACCESS table contains in-frame sequences only and omits some clones. Under half of the omission traces to an unresolved V gene where checked; the cause of the rest is unknown. This sample lists approximately 280,000 clones; around 84% were detected once. About 5% of the sample is taken by the ten largest. Sequences were obtained from PBMCs or T cells enriched from blood (not recorded which). The receptor source for this set is a man between 40 and 49 years old who had been exposed to COVID-19.

The V gene is TRBV7-9, the J gene TRBJ2-5; possibly TRBD2 for D (6 bases). Deletions cut 5 bases from V and 4 bases from J, with 14 bases between. CDR1 is SEHNR and CDR2 is FQNEAQ in the germline V gene (reference sequence). The CDR3 has 14 amino acids. Written as DNA, the CDR3 is TGTGCCAGCAGCCCGAGGTCCGGGGGAGAGACCCAGTACTTC. Its translation: CASSPRSGGETQYF.

The chain joins TRBV5-6 to TRBJ2-7; D is perhaps TRBD1 (5 bases). Germline CDR1 reads SGHDT; CDR2 reads YYEEEE. Trimming took off 4 bases at V and 2 bases at J, with 10 bases between the two ends. The CDR3 covers 13 residues. CDR3 residues: CASSQQETYEQYF. The CDR3 DNA reads as TGTGCCAGCAGCCAACAGGAGACCTACGAGCAGTACTTC.

This clone was counted a single time. The J gene is TRBJ2-5, the V gene TRBV5-4, with 8 bases fitting TRBD2. This CDR3 region has 16 residues. Germline CDR1 reads SGHNT; CDR2 reads YYREEE (reference sequence). The V and J ends lost 2 bases and 5 bases, in that order; junction bases with no gene match: 11. The CDR3 DNA sequence: TGTGCCAGCAGCTTCCCCTTGGCGGGAGGTGGGGAGACCCAGTACTTC. Encoded protein: CASSFPLAGGGETQYF. Filled out from reference TRBV5-4 and TRBJ2-5, the complete variable domain reads ETGVTQSPTHLIKTRGQQVTLRCSSQSGHNTVSWYQQALGQGPQFIFQYYREEENGRGNFPPRFSGLQFPNYSSELNVNALELDDSALYLCASSFPLAGGGETQYFGPGTRLLVL.

V and J are TRBV29-1 and TRBJ1-1; no clear D gene. This CDR3 comprises 11 residues. Per the germline V gene, CDR1 is SQVTM and CDR2 is ANQGSEA. The V end was cut by 5 bases, the J end by 11 bases, with 15 bases between. CDR3 in amino acids: CSVRDGVGAFF. Written as DNA, the CDR3 is TGCAGCGTTCGAGACGGGGTTGGGGCTTTCTTT. The full variable domain, with the rest looked up from reference TRBV29-1 and TRBJ1-1, is SAVISQKPSRDICQRGTSLTIQCQVDSQVTMMFWYRQQPGQSLTLIATANQGSEATYESGFVIDKFPISRPNLTFSTLTVSNMSPEDSSIYLCSVRDGVGAFFGQGTRLTVV.

This clone is a singleton in its sample. This chain uses TRBV7-9 with TRBJ2-5, with 9 bases identical to TRBD1. Trimming cost V 4 bases and J 5 bases; bases outside gene matches: 11. Germline V gene data show CDR1 as SEHNR and CDR2 as FQNEAQ (reference sequence). This CDR3 region has 16 residues. The CDR3 DNA reads as TGTGCCAGCAGCTCCAGTCCGGGACAGGGTTTGGAGACCCAGTACTTC. It specifies CASSSSPGQGLETQYF.

The J gene is TRBJ1-4, the V gene TRBV5-1; possibly TRBD1 for D (6 bases). The CDR3 covers 17 residues. Trimming pared 5 bases from V and 8 bases from J, leaving 25 bases between. Germline assignment: CDR1 SGHRS and CDR2 YFSETQ. Here the CDR3 DNA reads TGCGCCAGCAGAAGCATGACTCAGGGGATTCGGAGGGAAAAACTGTTTTTT. This gives the protein CASRSMTQGIRREKLFF.

The chain uses TRBV29-1 and TRBJ2-1; TRBD2 matches 7 bases. Looked up from germline, CDR1 is SQVTM and CDR2 is ANQGSEA. The CDR3 spans 14 residues. V lost 6 bases, J lost 7 bases, and 12 bases stayed unmatched. The CDR3 here is CSVNPSGSWNEQFF. In DNA, the CDR3 is TGCAGCGTGAACCCTAGCGGAAGCTGGAATGAGCAGTTCTTC.